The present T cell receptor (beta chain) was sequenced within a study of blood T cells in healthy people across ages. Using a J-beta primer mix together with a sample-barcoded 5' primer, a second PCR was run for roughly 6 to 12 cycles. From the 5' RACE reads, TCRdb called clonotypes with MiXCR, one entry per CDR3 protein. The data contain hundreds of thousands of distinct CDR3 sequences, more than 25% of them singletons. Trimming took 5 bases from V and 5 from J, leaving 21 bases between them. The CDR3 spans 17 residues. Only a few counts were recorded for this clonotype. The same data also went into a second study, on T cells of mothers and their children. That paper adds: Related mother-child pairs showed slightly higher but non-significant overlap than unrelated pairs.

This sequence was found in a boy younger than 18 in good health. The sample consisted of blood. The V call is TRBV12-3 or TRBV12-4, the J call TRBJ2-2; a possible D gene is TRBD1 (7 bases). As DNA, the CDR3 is TGTGCCAGCAGTCTCGATCCAGGGGGGCGAGGGACCGGGGAGCTGTTTTTT. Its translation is CASSLDPGGRGTGELFF.